This T cell receptor (beta chain) comes out of a study of blood T cell repertoires in COVID-19 (dated by TCRdb to 2019 to 2021). General notes on the study: Collaborator samples came from the United States, Italy and Spain and covered acute and convalescent phases of COVID-19. The material from the prospective study consisted of cDNA or gDNA derived from T cells, B-cell-depleted T cells, or PBMCs. The sample metadata nearly always contained a de-identified subject ID, COVID-19 status, age in years and sex. Deeply sampled blood TCRbeta repertoires from subjects exposed to, actively infected with, or recovered from COVID-19 were included in the dataset. Where available, HLA class I and class II types were taken from metadata supplied by the sample provider and were not determined by assay-based typing. The repertoires were released in a freely available public database meant as a resource for research on the immune response to SARS-CoV-2. The samples were drawn from two sources: the first 160 participants of the ongoing ImmuneRACE study, and fewer than 1,500 subjects contributed by 6 global collaborators.

On this clone: Its antigen specificity is not known. No base quality information exists; no much larger clone differs at one position.

What the study reported, not specific to this receptor: Clinical and demographic metadata were provided uncurated, with the amount varying by source and participant.

The immunoSEQ Assay, a bias-controlled multiplex PCR, was used to amplify TCRbeta CDR3 regions from genomic DNA. On the study's bioinformatics: Nucleated cell counts per sample were estimated from amplification of reference gene primers within the assay. To quantify the absolute abundance of each unique TCRbeta CDR3 rearrangement, sequence reads were collapsed and filtered. For each sample, productive Simpson clonality was calculated by taking the square root of Simpson's diversity index across productive rearrangements. This immuneACCESS table, as held by TCRdb, lists in-frame sequences with V and J called but not all clones. Of the missing ones, under half trace to an unresolved V gene in checked studies; the others have no known cause. The V and J calls and clone size were taken over from that table, and D and trimming were inferred from the DNA. This sample is represented by some 100,000 clones; 81% of them were singletons. The ten largest clones take up roughly 25% of the sample.

The collaborating institutions used their own protocols to collect whole blood in K2EDTA tubes. For TCRbeta analysis, collaborators shipped samples in one of three forms: frozen whole blood, isolated PBMCs, or DNA extracted from either of those sample types. CDR1 and CDR2 (SEHNR, FQNEAQ) derive from the germline V gene (reference sequence). Including cysteine and phenylalanine, the CDR3 has 15 amino acids. Only CDR3 DNA remains: 45 bases, in frame from the first base. At the junction V is shortened by 5 bases and J by 3 bases; bases outside the gene matches: 7. Sequencing was done on a sample of peripheral blood. The clonotype was recovered from a man older than 75 with active or convalescent COVID-19. The chain is made from TRBV7-9 and TRBJ1-2; a stretch of 9 junction bases matches TRBD1. CDR3 reads: CASSRTRQGDYGYTF. The nucleotides are TGTGCCAGCAGCCGTACCAGACAGGGGGACTATGGCTACACCTTC.